What follows are 27 T cell receptor beta chains derived from one specimen sequenced in a study of T cell changes during pregnancy in multiple sclerosis. Only in-frame clones appear in the TCRdb table, and some are missing; sequencing was by immunoSEQ multiplex PCR. In the table there are around 30,000 clones, 80% to 90% of which are singletons. Here the sequenced sample was CD8+ T cells from peripheral blood mononuclear cells, taken before pregnancy. Source of these receptors: a female donor with multiple sclerosis, enrolled in a pregnancy study.

V and J are TRBV7-2 and TRBJ2-2; tentative D call: TRBD1 (5 bases). CDR3 size: 13 residues. Looked up from germline, CDR1 is SGHTA and CDR2 is FQGNSA. V gave up 4 bases and J gave up 8 bases, with 11 bases separating them. In DNA form, the CDR3 reads TGTGCCAGCAGCTCCGCAGGGAAAGGGGAGCTGTTTTTT. It specifies CASSSAGKGELFF.

This chain joins TRBV27 and TRBJ2-3; D not certain. Trimming left V 8 bases short and J 2 bases short, with 26 bases between. This CDR3 has 18 residues. Germline assignment: CDR1 MNHEY and CDR2 SMNVEV (reference sequence). The CDR3 region is CASRPVARNPFFTDTQYF. For the CDR3, the DNA is TGTGCCAGCCGGCCGGTGGCTAGAAACCCCTTTTTCACAGATACGCAGTATTTT.

This clone was detected a few times. The gene calls are TRBV4-1 and TRBJ1-1; tentatively, D is TRBD1 (5 bases). The CDR3 spans 15 residues. The V gene lost 4 bases and the J gene lost 1 base, with 13 bases spanning the gap. Germline V lookup: CDR1 MGHRA, CDR2 YSYEKL. The CDR3 DNA reads TGCGCCAGCAGCCCGGTCTCGGGGGGGAACACTGAAGCTTTCTTT. Its protein is CASSPVSGGNTEAFF.

V usage is TRBV9 and J usage is TRBJ1-1; possibly TRBD1 for D (5 bases). Germline lookup yields CDR1 SGDLS and CDR2 YYNGEE. Trimming removed 2 bases from V and 3 bases from J, with 14 bases in between. The CDR3 runs to 15 residues. CDR3 residues: CASSVIFAGHTEAFF. In nucleotides, the CDR3 is TGTGCCAGCAGCGTCATTTTCGCGGGGCACACTGAAGCTTTCTTT.

The chain recombines TRBV6-5 with TRBJ2-7, with TRBD2 matching 8 bases. Germline V gene sequence: CDR1 MNHEY, CDR2 SVGAGI. The CDR3 runs to 15 residues. V lost 4 bases and J lost 3; bases outside the gene matches: 8. CDR3 sequence (DNA): TGTGCCAGCAGTTTTTGGGATAGCGGGAACTACGAGCAGTACTTC. Its protein is CASSFWDSGNYEQYF.

This chain links TRBV7-9 with TRBJ2-7; D possibly corresponds to TRBD2 (6 bases). Germline-derived CDR1 and CDR2 are SEHNR and FQNEAQ (reference sequence). There are 14 residues in the CDR3. The V gene lost 5 bases and the J gene lost 5 bases, with 16 bases spanning the gap. CDR3 DNA: TGTGCCAGCAGCCCGGAGGACGGGGGAGACGAGCAGTACTTC. Amino acids: CASSPEDGGDEQYF.

V is TRBV6-1 and J is TRBJ2-7; 9 bases match TRBD1. The germline CDR1 and CDR2 sequences are MNHNS and SASEGT. This CDR3 is 15 amino acids long. The trim removed 6 bases at V and 2 bases at J, leaving 8 bases unmatched. CDR3 sequence (DNA): TGTGCCAGCAGGACCCCGGGACAGGGAACCTACGAGCAGTACTTC. It translates to CASRTPGQGTYEQYF.

This clone has a handful of counts. The chain carries TRBV4-3 and TRBJ2-7, with a tentative D call TRBD1 (6 bases). In germline, CDR1 is LGHNA, CDR2 YSLEER. The CDR3 has 14 amino acids. V gave up 1 base and J gave up 3 bases, with 10 bases separating them. CDR3 region: CASSQGDRLYEQYF. Here the CDR3 DNA reads TGCGCCAGCAGCCAAGGAGACAGGCTCTACGAGCAGTACTTC.

A single count supports this clone. The chain recombines TRBV9 with TRBJ2-5, with 9 bases identical to TRBD2. The V and J ends lost 5 bases and 4 bases, in that order; junction bases with no gene match: 12. Germline V gives CDR1 SGDLS, CDR2 YYNGEE. This CDR3 has 16 residues. The CDR3 nucleotides are TGTGCCAGCAGTCGGGGAGGCGGGAGGGAGAGAGAGACCCAGTACTTC. Its protein product is CASSRGGGRERETQYF.

The chain links TRBV5-6 to TRBJ2-7, with a possible D match to TRBD1 (6 bases). In germline, CDR1 is SGHDT, CDR2 YYEEEE. With 3 bases removed from V and 2 bases from J, the gap between germline ends came to 18 bases. The CDR3 has 16 amino acids. The CDR3 spells CASSSTQGPRAYEQYF. The CDR3 nucleotides are TGTGCCAGCAGCTCCACCCAGGGGCCTCGGGCCTACGAGCAGTACTTC.

The chain uses TRBV5-1 and TRBJ2-7; TRBD1 matches 7 bases. The junction had 7 bases not matched to a gene; V was cut back by 4 bases and J by 3 bases. The CDR3 totals 14 residues. From germline, CDR1 is SGHRS and CDR2 YFSETQ. CDR3 sequence (DNA): TGCGCCAGCAGCGTAAAGACAGGGTTCTACGAGCAGTACTTC. This codes for CASSVKTGFYEQYF.

The chain combines TRBV10-3 with TRBJ2-3; 7 bases are a match to TRBD2. The germline V gene encodes CDR1 ENHRY and CDR2 SYGVKD. The CDR3 runs 15 residues. Trimming removed 3 bases from V and 4 bases from J; junction bases left unmatched: 7. The CDR3 coding sequence is TGTGCCATCAGTGAAGGTACTAGCGTGGCAGATACGCAGTATTTT. This sequence encodes CAISEGTSVADTQYF.

The chain joins TRBV7-9 to TRBJ2-2, with 9 bases that match TRBD1. Germline V gene data show CDR1 as SEHNR and CDR2 as FQNEAQ (reference sequence). CDR3 length equals 15 residues. The V segment lost 5 bases and the J segment 5 bases; nucleotides outside the gene matches: 6. This CDR3 is CASSAGQGETGELFF. DNA of the CDR3: TGTGCCAGCAGCGCGGGACAGGGCGAGACCGGGGAGCTGTTTTTT.

The rearrangement uses TRBV5-8 and TRBJ1-6; D ambiguous. Trimming took off 0 bases at V and 11 bases at J, with 15 bases between the two ends. The CDR3 is made up of 15 amino acids. Germline assignment: CDR1 SGHTS and CDR2 YDEGEE. CDR3 residues: CASSLVRYAEPPLHF. The DNA for the CDR3 is TGTGCCAGCAGCTTGGTACGGTATGCGGAACCACCCCTCCACTTT. The variable domain in full, with the rest retrieved from reference TRBV5-8 and TRBJ1-6, is EAGVTQSPTHLIKTRGQQATLRCSPISGHTSVYWYQQALGLGLQFLLWYDEGEERNRGNFPPRFSGRQFPNYSSELNVNALELEDSALYLCASSLVRYAEPPLHFGNGTRLTVT.

V is TRBV9 and J is TRBJ2-2; D may be TRBD2 (5 bases). With 4 bases removed from V and 3 bases from J, the gap between germline ends came to 19 bases. The CDR3 sequence is 17 residues long. CDR1 is SGDLS and CDR2 is YYNGEE in the germline V gene. The CDR3 is CASSPSGVPSYTGELFF. CDR3 sequence (DNA): TGTGCCAGCAGCCCATCCGGGGTACCTTCGTACACCGGGGAGCTGTTTTTT.

J is TRBJ1-4 and V is TRBV19; D is possibly TRBD1 (6 bases). Germline V gene data show CDR1 as LNHDA and CDR2 as SQIVND (reference sequence). Trimming took off 3 bases at V and 8 bases at J, with 10 bases between the two ends. The CDR3 loop spans 13 amino acids. The CDR3 DNA sequence: TGTGCCAGTAGTATGGGGGCAGCGGAAAAACTGTTTTTT. The encoded protein is CASSMGAAEKLFF.

The chain recombines TRBV7-9 with TRBJ1-1; D gene ambiguous. Per germline, CDR1 SEHNR and CDR2 FQNEAQ (reference sequence). V lost 1 base and J lost 1, with 10 bases in between. The CDR3 spans 15 residues. In DNA form, the CDR3 reads TGTGCCAGCAGCTTAGGTACAGTTTCGAACACTGAAGCTTTCTTT. This sequence encodes CASSLGTVSNTEAFF.

The J gene is TRBJ1-5, the V gene TRBV7-2; D is ambiguous. Trimming took 1 base from V and 4 from J, leaving 8 bases between them. CDR1 and CDR2 from the germline V gene are SGHTA and FQGNSA. The CDR3 sequence is 14 residues long. The CDR3 sequence is CASSLGGRNQPQHF. In DNA, the CDR3 is TGTGCCAGCAGCTTAGGAGGGAGAAATCAGCCCCAGCATTTT.

The chain couples TRBV7-9 to TRBJ2-6, with D unresolved. Germline V gene sequence: CDR1 SEHNR, CDR2 FQNEAQ (reference sequence). V gave up 5 bases and J gave up 0 bases, with 14 bases separating them. The CDR3 is 17 residues long. The CDR3 sequence is CASSPPFFGSGANVLTF. The DNA for the CDR3 is TGTGCCAGCAGCCCTCCCTTCTTCGGCTCTGGGGCCAACGTCCTGACTTTC.

The chain links TRBV27 to TRBJ2-1, with TRBD1 matching over 10 bases. The CDR3 has 15 amino acids. CDR1 is MNHEY and CDR2 is SMNVEV in the germline V gene (reference sequence). Trimming took 6 bases from V and 9 from J; bases not matched to a gene: 11. The CDR3 nucleotides read TGTGCCAGCAGCATGGGACAGGGGATTTTTAGTGAGCAGTTCTTC. It codes for CASSMGQGIFSEQFF.

This clone was found a few times. The rearrangement joins TRBV6-4 to TRBJ2-3, with 7 bases aligning to TRBD2. The V segment lost 6 bases and the J segment 2 bases; nucleotides outside the gene matches: 5. The CDR3 contains 14 residues. Germline CDR1 is MRHNA and CDR2 is SNTAGT. The CDR3 sequence is CASSALADTDTQYF. CDR3 sequence (DNA): TGTGCCAGCAGCGCCCTAGCGGACACAGATACGCAGTATTTT.

About this clone itself: An end of the junction differs from the germline gene, which may be a read error. This chain links TRBV6-6 with TRBJ1-5, with D perhaps TRBD1 (5 bases). The CDR3 is 15 amino acids. Germline CDR1 MNHNY, CDR2 SVGAGI (reference sequence). CDR3 DNA sequence: TGTGCCAGCAGTCACTCCGACAGCCAAAATCAGCCCCAGCATTTT. It is translated as CASSHSDSQNQPQHF.

J is TRBJ1-5 and V is TRBV28; D is uncertain. This CDR3 contains 14 residues. V shed 3 bases and J shed 1 base, with 7 bases lying between them. Per germline, CDR1 MDHEN and CDR2 SYDVKM. CDR3 DNA: TGTGCCAGCAGTTTTCGGGGAAGCAATCAGCCCCAGCATTTT. Its protein product is CASSFRGSNQPQHF.

This chain joins TRBV10-3 and TRBJ1-1, with D perhaps matching TRBD1 (5 bases). The CDR3 extends over 15 amino acids. Deletions cut 3 bases from V and 1 base from J, with 12 bases between. Germline V gene data show CDR1 as ENHRY and CDR2 as SYGVKD. CDR3 region: CAISDYSGGNTEAFF. The CDR3 nucleotides read TGTGCCATCAGTGATTATTCCGGGGGGAACACTGAAGCTTTCTTT.

The chain's CDR3 is CASSLVLGGTDTQYF. CDR3 coding DNA: TGTGCCAGCAGCTTGGTGCTCGGGGGCACAGATACGCAGTATTTT. V gene TRBV5-4 combines with J gene TRBJ2-3, with D possibly matching TRBD2 (5 bases). This CDR3 is 15 amino acids long. Germline V gene data show CDR1 as SGHNT and CDR2 as YYREEE (reference sequence). V was cut by 0 bases and J by 1 base, with 9 bases left in between.

The V and J genes are TRBV7-9 and TRBJ2-1; the match to TRBD1 covers 7 bases. This CDR3 has 17 residues. With V trimmed by 4 bases and J by 8 bases, 17 bases remained unmatched. Per the germline V gene, CDR1 is SEHNR and CDR2 is FQNEAQ (reference sequence). The CDR3 sequence is CASSSIPPDRTTDEQFF. The CDR3, as DNA: TGTGCCAGCAGCTCCATTCCCCCGGACAGGACCACGGATGAGCAGTTCTTC. Full variable domain (rest looked up from reference TRBV7-9 and TRBJ2-1): DTGVSQNPRHKITKRGQNVTFRCDPISEHNRLYWYRQTLGQGPEFLTYFQNEAQLEKSRLLSDRFSAERPKGSFSTLEIQRTEQGDSAMYLCASSSIPPDRTTDEQFFGPGTRLTVL.

The chain recombines TRBV15 with TRBJ1-6; 8 bases are a match to TRBD1. This CDR3 contains 16 residues. The J segment lost 8 bases and the V segment lost 3 bases, leaving 9 bases of the junction unmatched. The germline CDR1 and CDR2 sequences are LNHNV and YYDKDF (reference sequence). The CDR3 region is CATSRAGQGDDSPLHF. CDR3 in DNA: TGTGCCACCAGCAGGGCCGGACAGGGCGATGATTCACCCCTCCACTTT.